Below are 27 T cell receptor beta chains sequenced from a single sample in a study of T-cell reconstitution after alpha-beta-depleted transplantation in children. Preparing the TCRbeta library involved the use of unique molecular identifiers. TCRdb analysed the PCR reads with MiXCR anew, one entry per CDR3 protein. The sample has approximately 270,000 distinct CDR3 sequences; about 10% are singletons. The sample consisted of PBMCs from the stem cell graft donor, taken from the stem cell graft. The receptors were sampled from a human donor who donated a stem cell graft to a child with SCID.

The V gene is TRBV9, the J gene TRBJ1-3; D unresolved. Looked up from germline, CDR1 is SGDLS and CDR2 is YYNGEE. Trimming took 0 bases from V and 0 from J, leaving 10 bases between them. CDR3 length: 16 residues. In nucleotides, the CDR3 is TGTGCCAGCAGCGTAGCCGGGCGGGCCTCTGGAAACACCATATATTTT. This encodes CASSVAGRASGNTIYF.

The chain carries TRBV12-3 or TRBV12-4 and TRBJ2-7, with 9 bases aligning to TRBD1. Trimming took 0 bases from V and 3 from J; bases not matched to a gene: 6. This CDR3 is 16 amino acids long. DNA for the CDR3: TGTGCCAGCAGTTTAGCCCTAGGGGGACAGGGCTACGAGCAGTACTTC. As protein: CASSLALGGQGYEQYF.

The rearrangement links TRBV6-1 to TRBJ1-1; 9 nucleotides match TRBD1. The V gene end was trimmed by 6 bases and the J gene end by 2 bases; junction bases not matched to a gene: 4. This CDR3 region has 14 residues. Per the germline V gene, CDR1 is MNHNS and CDR2 is SASEGT. The CDR3 sequence is CASRTGQGNTEAFF. The CDR3 DNA sequence: TGTGCCAGCAGGACGGGACAGGGTAACACTGAAGCTTTCTTT.

The chain links TRBV7-9 to TRBJ2-7, with no clear D. The CDR3 is made up of 13 amino acids. Germline V CDR1 and CDR2: SEHNR, FQNEAQ (reference sequence). V was pared by 6 bases and J by 3 bases, with 12 bases between. The CDR3 loop is CASSTDLIYEQYF. CDR3 DNA: TGTGCCAGCAGTACGGACCTAATCTACGAGCAGTACTTC.

This clonotype was seen a few times. At one of its ends the junction is not consistent with the germline gene, which may arise from a read error. This chain links TRBV24-1 with TRBJ2-7; 9 bases line up with TRBD1. This CDR3 region has 14 residues. Germline-derived CDR1 and CDR2 are KGHDR and SFDVKD. For the CDR3, the DNA is TGTGCCACCAGTGATTTGGTGGGAGGGACAGGGTCGCACTTC. Translation gives CATSDLVGGTGSHF.

The chain couples TRBV5-1 to TRBJ2-4; no reliable D call. CDR1 SGHRS and CDR2 YFSETQ come from the germline V gene. Trimming left V 0 bases short and J 7 bases short, with 8 bases between. The CDR3 sequence is 13 residues long. The CDR3 DNA follows: TGCGCCAGCAGCTTGGCCTTTGGGAACATTCAGTACTTC. Translated: CASSLAFGNIQYF.

This clonotype was recorded a few times. The chain uses TRBV27 and TRBJ1-1; 8 bases align to TRBD1. J lost 5 bases, V lost 3 bases, and 5 bases had no gene match. CDR1 is MNHEY and CDR2 is SMNVEV in the germline V gene (reference sequence). The CDR3 length is 14 residues. CDR3: CASSLLTGGTEAFF. For the CDR3, the DNA is TGTGCCAGCAGTTTGTTAACAGGGGGGACTGAAGCTTTCTTT.

This clonotype was seen a few times. The chain links TRBV7-9 to TRBJ1-1; D remains ambiguous. Trimming removed 4 bases from V and 1 base from J, with 10 bases in between. The CDR3 covers 14 residues. Per germline, CDR1 SEHNR and CDR2 FQNEAQ (reference sequence). CDR3 in DNA: TGTGCCAGCAGCTCCGCAATATCGAACACTGAAGCTTTCTTT. Translated: CASSSAISNTEAFF. Looking up the rest from reference TRBV7-9 and TRBJ1-1 gives the full variable domain: DTGVSQNPRHKITKRGQNVTFRCDPISEHNRLYWYRQTLGQGPEFLTYFQNEAQLEKSRLLSDRFSAERPKGSFSTLEIQRTEQGDSAMYLCASSSAISNTEAFFGQGTRLTVV.

This clonotype was found a few times. In nucleotides, the CDR3 is TGTGCCACCAGCAGACCCGCCGGGACTGGAAAAAACATTCAGTACTTC. It specifies CATSRPAGTGKNIQYF. This chain connects TRBV15 to TRBJ2-4; D may be TRBD2 (6 bases). The CDR3 loop spans 16 amino acids. V was cut by 2 bases and J by 4 bases, with 15 bases left in between. The germline gives CDR1 LNHNV, CDR2 YYDKDF (reference sequence).

The rearrangement links TRBV4-2 to TRBJ2-1, with 9 bases identical to TRBD2. The CDR3 is made up of 16 amino acids. V lost 4 bases and J lost 9; bases outside the gene matches: 13. The germline CDR1 and CDR2 sequences are LGHNA and YNFKEQ. CDR3 coding DNA: TGTGCCAGCAGCCCACTGGCGGGGGGGCCGAGGGTTGAGCAGTTCTTC. This translates into CASSPLAGGPRVEQFF.

This clonotype has a count of ten or more. The chain links TRBV3-1 to TRBJ2-7; 7 positions match TRBD2. V shed 5 bases, J shed 4 bases, and the junction held 20 bases outside the gene matches. Germline CDR1 reads LGHDT; CDR2 reads YNNKEL (reference sequence). The length of the CDR3 is 18 residues. The CDR3 DNA sequence: TGTGCCAGCAGCGGACGGACTAGTGGTAAACTCTTTCAATACGAGCAGTACTTC. Its protein product is CASSGRTSGKLFQYEQYF.

This clonotype was detected many times. The chain employs TRBV25-1 and TRBJ1-6; D is unresolved. V was shortened by 6 bases and J by 7 bases, with 16 bases between the two germline ends. CDR1 is MGHDK and CDR2 is SYGVNS in the germline V gene. CDR3 size: 15 residues. The CDR3 reads CASRPDLGRNSPLHF. CDR3 sequence (DNA): TGTGCCAGCAGACCGGACCTGGGCCGGAATTCACCCCTCCACTTT.

This sequence joins TRBV10-2 and TRBJ2-5; 12 bases are a match to TRBD2. V trimming: 2 bases; J trimming: 6 bases; junction bases outside the gene matches: 4. From germline, CDR1 is WSHSY and CDR2 SAAADI. The CDR3 totals 15 residues. The DNA for the CDR3 is TGCGCCAGCAGTGAGGGACTAGCGGGGATGCAGACCCAGTACTTC. This sequence encodes CASSEGLAGMQTQYF.

Many counts were recorded for this clonotype. This chain connects TRBV12-3 or TRBV12-4 to TRBJ2-4; TRBD2 matches 8 bases. V dropped 7 bases and J dropped 0; count of bases not matched to a gene: 8. The CDR3 runs 16 residues. The CDR3 DNA is TGTGCCAGCACCTCCCGGGGGGGACTAGCCAAAAACATTCAGTACTTC. Translation: CASTSRGGLAKNIQYF.

This rearrangement joins TRBV20-1 to TRBJ2-2, with D possibly matching TRBD1 (6 bases). Germline-derived CDR1 and CDR2 are DFQATT and SNEGSKA (reference sequence). This CDR3 region has 15 residues. Trimming shortened V by 0 bases and J by 2 bases, and 10 bases separated the two germline ends. This CDR3 reads CSAREGGINTGELFF. CDR3 DNA: TGCAGTGCTAGAGAAGGGGGAATTAACACCGGGGAGCTGTTTTTT.

The chain joins TRBV27 to TRBJ2-7; no firm D call. CDR3 length: 14 amino acids. Germline loops: CDR1 MNHEY, CDR2 SMNVEV (reference sequence). The germline V and J ends were trimmed by 5 bases and 2 bases, with 13 bases remaining between them. CDR3 sequence: CASSTISKAYEQYF. Here the CDR3 DNA reads TGTGCCAGCAGTACGATCAGTAAAGCCTACGAGCAGTACTTC.

The chain is built from TRBV5-1 and TRBJ2-1, with D perhaps TRBD1 (6 bases). Germline assignment: CDR1 SGHRS and CDR2 YFSETQ. The CDR3 extends over 14 amino acids. V was shortened by 4 bases and J by 1 base, with 9 bases between the two germline ends. CDR3 loop: CASSPGASYNEQFF. The CDR3 bases are TGCGCCAGCAGCCCAGGGGCTTCCTACAATGAGCAGTTCTTC.

In its sample, this clonotype was seen a few times. This chain joins TRBV7-6 and TRBJ2-7; 8 bases map to TRBD1. Germline V gives CDR1 SGHVS, CDR2 FNYEAQ. The junction had 5 bases not matched to a gene; V was cut back by 2 bases and J by 2 bases. The CDR3 runs to 15 residues. CDR3 in DNA: TGTGCCAGCAGCTTAACCCCGGGACAGGCCTACGAGCAGTACTTC. Encoded protein: CASSLTPGQAYEQYF.

This clonotype was seen a handful of times. J is TRBJ2-7 and V is TRBV12-3 or TRBV12-4; weak D call: TRBD1 (5 bases). V dropped 5 bases and J dropped 4 bases, with 21 bases sitting between them. The CDR3 covers 16 residues. The CDR3 spells CASSTLKGSIKYEQYF. The CDR3 DNA reads as TGTGCCAGCAGTACTTTGAAGGGGTCAATAAAATACGAGCAGTACTTC.

The rearrangement uses TRBV7-8 and TRBJ2-4, with 8 bases that match TRBD2. V shed 4 bases and J 12 bases; nucleotides not matched to a gene: 8. CDR1 is SGHVS, CDR2 FQNEAQ, per germline. This CDR3 is built from 13 residues. CDR3 coding DNA: TGTGCCAGCAGCTCCGACTACGGGACTAGTCAGTACTTC. It yields the protein CASSSDYGTSQYF. The full variable domain, completed using reference TRBV7-8 and TRBJ2-4, is GAGVSQSPRYKVAKRGQDVALRCDPISGHVSLFWYQQALGQGPEFLTYFQNEAQLDKSGLPSDRFFAERPEGSVSTLKIQRTQQEDSAVYLCASSSDYGTSQYFGAGTRLSVL.

This sequence joins TRBV7-3 and TRBJ2-3; D gene ambiguous. The CDR3 is made up of 16 amino acids. V shed 5 bases and J shed 0 bases, with 15 bases lying between them. The germline V gene encodes CDR1 SGHTA and CDR2 FQGTGA. The CDR3 reads CASSPKRVDSTDTQYF. The CDR3 DNA is TGTGCCAGCAGCCCCAAAAGGGTGGACAGCACAGATACGCAGTATTTT.

V and J are TRBV4-2 and TRBJ2-6; TRBD2 matches 14 bases. In germline, CDR1 is LGHNA, CDR2 YNFKEQ. V lost 1 base, J lost 2 bases, and 7 bases stayed unmatched. The CDR3 has 20 residues. CDR3: CASSQGGLAGGNAGANVLTF. The CDR3, as DNA: TGTGCCAGCAGCCAAGGCGGACTAGCGGGGGGAAACGCTGGGGCCAACGTCCTGACTTTC.

This clonotype was seen more than once but under ten times. CDR3 in DNA: TGTGCTAGTGGTTTTGAAGCGAGAGCCGCACAAGCTTTCTTT. This translates into CASGFEARAAQAFF. This chain links TRBV12-5 with TRBJ1-1; D uncertain. Germline CDR1 is LGHNT and CDR2 is FRNRAP. The CDR3 has 14 residues. V lost 3 bases to trimming and J lost 9 bases, with 17 bases between them.

The chain links TRBV9 to TRBJ1-6, with TRBD1 matching 7 bases. The junction had 4 bases not matched to a gene; V was cut back by 4 bases and J by 15 bases. Germline V CDR1 and CDR2: SGDLS, YYNGEE. There are 11 residues in the CDR3. CDR3 nucleotides: TGTGCCAGCAGCACCAGGGGGAGCCTCCACTTT. Protein sequence: CASSTRGSLHF.

This clonotype was seen a few times. The chain employs TRBV2 and TRBJ2-7; D remains ambiguous. The CDR3 sequence is 11 residues long. The ends were cut back, 4 bases at V and 6 bases at J, with 7 bases in the middle. From germline, CDR1 is SNHLY and CDR2 FYNNEI. The CDR3 bases are TGTGCCAGCAGTGTTATGGCCGAGCAGTACTTC. As protein: CASSVMAEQYF.

The rearrangement joins TRBV5-1 to TRBJ2-7; TRBD1 matches at 8 bases. The CDR3 length is 15 residues. The junction had 4 bases not matched to a gene; V was cut back by 2 bases and J by 0 bases. Germline V gene lookup returns CDR1 SGHRS and CDR2 YFSETQ. The CDR3 nucleotides are TGCGCCAGCAGCTTTGGACAGGGCCGCTCCTACGAGCAGTACTTC. Its protein is CASSFGQGRSYEQYF.

This clonotype came up a few times. The rearrangement joins TRBV12-3 or TRBV12-4 to TRBJ1-2; no clear D gene. There are 14 residues in the CDR3. Trimming pared 3 bases from V and 4 bases from J, leaving 12 bases between. Here the CDR3 reads CASSFNSLGYGYTF. The CDR3 nucleotides are TGTGCCAGCAGTTTCAACAGTTTGGGCTATGGCTACACCTTC.